This T cell receptor beta chain was sequenced for a study of blood T cell repertoires in COVID-19. Study details: T cells, B-cell-depleted T cells, or PBMCs provided the cDNA or gDNA that served as material.

This CDR3 spans 14 amino acids. Looked up from germline, CDR1 is SGDLS and CDR2 is YYNGEE. Deletions cut 2 bases from V and 8 bases from J, with 13 bases between. Those who participated ranged in age from roughly 18 to 100 years and resided in roughly 26 US areas. Some clones are missing from TCRdb's copy, which holds only in-frame ones; the method was immunoSEQ multiplex PCR. This sample has some 460,000 clones, with about nine tenths found just once. Input material: PBMCs or T cells enriched from blood (not recorded which). The chain combines TRBV9 with TRBJ1-4; TRBD1 might be the D (6 bases). This TCR was recovered from a woman between 18 and 29 years old who had recovered from COVID-19. CDR3 sequence reads: CASSVTGQGEKLFF. The CDR3 DNA follows: TGTGCCAGCAGCGTGACGGGACAAGGAGAAAAACTGTTTTTT.